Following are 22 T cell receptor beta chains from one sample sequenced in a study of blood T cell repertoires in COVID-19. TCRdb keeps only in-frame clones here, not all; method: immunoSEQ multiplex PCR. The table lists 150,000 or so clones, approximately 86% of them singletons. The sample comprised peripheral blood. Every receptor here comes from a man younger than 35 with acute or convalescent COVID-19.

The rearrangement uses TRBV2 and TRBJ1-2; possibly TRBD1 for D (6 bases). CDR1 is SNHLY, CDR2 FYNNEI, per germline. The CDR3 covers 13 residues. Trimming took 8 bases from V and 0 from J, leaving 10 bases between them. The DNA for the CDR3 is TGTGCCAGCCTCAGGACAGCTAACTATGGCTACACCTTC. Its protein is CASLRTANYGYTF.

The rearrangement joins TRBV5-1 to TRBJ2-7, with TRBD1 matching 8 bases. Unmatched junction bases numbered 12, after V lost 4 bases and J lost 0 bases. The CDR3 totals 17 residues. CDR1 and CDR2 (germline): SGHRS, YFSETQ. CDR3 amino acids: CASSHSPGQGSSYEQYV. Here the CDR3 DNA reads TGCGCCAGCAGCCATTCCCCCGGACAGGGTAGCTCCTACGAGCAGTACGTC.

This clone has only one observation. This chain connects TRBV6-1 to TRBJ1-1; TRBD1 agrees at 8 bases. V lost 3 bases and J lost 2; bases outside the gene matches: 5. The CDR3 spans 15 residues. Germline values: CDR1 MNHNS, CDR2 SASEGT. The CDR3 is CASSEDRAGNTEAFF. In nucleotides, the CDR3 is TGTGCCAGCAGTGAGGACAGGGCCGGCAACACTGAAGCTTTCTTT.

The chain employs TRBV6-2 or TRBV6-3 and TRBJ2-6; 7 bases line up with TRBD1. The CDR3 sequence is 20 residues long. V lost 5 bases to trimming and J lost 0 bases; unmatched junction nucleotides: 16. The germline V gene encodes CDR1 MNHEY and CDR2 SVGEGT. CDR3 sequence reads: CASSRNRQGTTSSGANVLTF. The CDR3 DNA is TGTGCCAGCAGTCGCAACCGACAGGGCACCACGAGCTCTGGGGCCAACGTCCTGACTTTC.

Here the CDR3 DNA reads TGTGCCAGCAGTCCCACAGGGAACACTGAAGCTTTCTTT. As protein: CASSPTGNTEAFF. The V call is TRBV6-6, the J call TRBJ1-1; perhaps TRBD1 as D (5 bases). With 5 bases removed from V and 1 base from J, the gap between germline ends came to 8 bases. This CDR3 region has 13 residues. Per the germline V gene, CDR1 is MNHNY and CDR2 is SVGAGI (reference sequence).

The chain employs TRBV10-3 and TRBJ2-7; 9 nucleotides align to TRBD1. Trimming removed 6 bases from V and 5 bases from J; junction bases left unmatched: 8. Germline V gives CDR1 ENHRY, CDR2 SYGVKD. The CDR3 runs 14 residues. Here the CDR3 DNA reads TGTGCCATCAGGCCACAGGGGGCGCGGGACGAGCAGTACTTC. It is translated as CAIRPQGARDEQYF.

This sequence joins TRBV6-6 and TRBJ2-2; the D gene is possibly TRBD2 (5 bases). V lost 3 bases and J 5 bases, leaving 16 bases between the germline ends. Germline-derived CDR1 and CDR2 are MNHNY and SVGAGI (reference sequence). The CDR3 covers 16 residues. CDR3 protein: CASSYWIPGETGELFF. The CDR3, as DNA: TGTGCCAGCAGTTATTGGATCCCCGGGGAAACCGGGGAGCTGTTTTTT.

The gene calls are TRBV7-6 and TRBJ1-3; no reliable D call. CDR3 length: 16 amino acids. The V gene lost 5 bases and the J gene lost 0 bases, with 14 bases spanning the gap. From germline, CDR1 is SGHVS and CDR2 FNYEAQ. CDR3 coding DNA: TGTGCCAGCAGCGGGTTTGAGGTCAACTCTGGAAACACCATATATTTT. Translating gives CASSGFEVNSGNTIYF.

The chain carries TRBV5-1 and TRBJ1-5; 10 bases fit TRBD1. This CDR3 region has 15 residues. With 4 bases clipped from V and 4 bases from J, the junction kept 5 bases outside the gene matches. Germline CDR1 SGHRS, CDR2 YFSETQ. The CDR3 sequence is CASSQGTGVNQPQHF. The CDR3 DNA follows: TGCGCCAGCAGCCAGGGGACAGGGGTTAATCAGCCCCAGCATTTT.

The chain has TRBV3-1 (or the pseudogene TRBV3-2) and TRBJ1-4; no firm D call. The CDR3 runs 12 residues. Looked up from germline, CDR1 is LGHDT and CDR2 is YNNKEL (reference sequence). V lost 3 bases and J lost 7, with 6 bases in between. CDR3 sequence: CASSQEGEKLFF. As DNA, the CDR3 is TGTGCCAGCAGCCAGGAGGGTGAAAAACTGTTTTTT.

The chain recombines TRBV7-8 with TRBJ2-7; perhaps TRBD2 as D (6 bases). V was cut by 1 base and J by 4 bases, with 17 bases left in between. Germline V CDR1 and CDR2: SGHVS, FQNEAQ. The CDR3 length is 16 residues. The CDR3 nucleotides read TGTGCCAGCAGCTTAGGAGGTGTGACGGGGGAGTACGAGCAGTACTTC. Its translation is CASSLGGVTGEYEQYF.

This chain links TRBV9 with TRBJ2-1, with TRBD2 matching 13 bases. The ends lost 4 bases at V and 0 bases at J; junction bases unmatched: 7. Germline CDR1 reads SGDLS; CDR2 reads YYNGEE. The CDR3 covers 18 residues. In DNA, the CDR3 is TGTGCCAGCAGCCTCGGACTAGCGGGGGCGAGCTCCTACAATGAGCAGTTCTTC. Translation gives CASSLGLAGASSYNEQFF.

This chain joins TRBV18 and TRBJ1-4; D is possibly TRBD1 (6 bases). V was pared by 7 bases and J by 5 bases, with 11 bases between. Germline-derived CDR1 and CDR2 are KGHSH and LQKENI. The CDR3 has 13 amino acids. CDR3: CASLQGANEKLFF. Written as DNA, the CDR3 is TGTGCCAGCTTACAGGGAGCCAATGAAAAACTGTTTTTT.

The CDR3 nucleotides are TGTGCCAGCAGCGTTTATCCGGAGAGCTCCTACGAGCAGTACTTC. It yields the protein CASSVYPESSYEQYF. V gene TRBV9 combines with J gene TRBJ2-7, with D unresolved. CDR3 length: 15 residues. Germline values: CDR1 SGDLS, CDR2 YYNGEE. V gave up 2 bases and J gave up 0 bases, with 12 bases separating them.

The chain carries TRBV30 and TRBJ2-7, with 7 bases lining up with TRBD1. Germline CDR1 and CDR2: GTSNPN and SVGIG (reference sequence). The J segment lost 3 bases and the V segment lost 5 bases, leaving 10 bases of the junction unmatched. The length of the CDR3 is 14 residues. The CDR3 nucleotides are TGTGCCTGGGAGAGGGGACAGCCATTCTACGAGCAGTACTTC. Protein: CAWERGQPFYEQYF.

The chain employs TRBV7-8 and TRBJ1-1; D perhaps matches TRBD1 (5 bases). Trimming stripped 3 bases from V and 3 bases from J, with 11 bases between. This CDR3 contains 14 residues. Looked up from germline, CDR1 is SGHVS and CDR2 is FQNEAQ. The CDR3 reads CASSFPPGDTEAFF. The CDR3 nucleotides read TGTGCCAGCAGCTTTCCCCCGGGGGACACTGAAGCTTTCTTT.

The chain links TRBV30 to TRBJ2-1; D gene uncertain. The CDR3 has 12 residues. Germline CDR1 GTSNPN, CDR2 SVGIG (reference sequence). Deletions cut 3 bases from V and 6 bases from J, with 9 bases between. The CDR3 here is CAWSWSSNEQFF. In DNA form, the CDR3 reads TGTGCCTGGAGCTGGAGTTCCAATGAGCAGTTCTTC.

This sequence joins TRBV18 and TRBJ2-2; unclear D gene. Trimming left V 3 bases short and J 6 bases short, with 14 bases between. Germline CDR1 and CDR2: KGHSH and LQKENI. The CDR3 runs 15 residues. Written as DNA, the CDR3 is TGTGCCAGCTCACCTCCAAATGGGCCTTCCGGGGAGCTGTTTTTT. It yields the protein CASSPPNGPSGELFF. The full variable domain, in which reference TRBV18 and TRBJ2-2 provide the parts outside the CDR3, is NAGVMQNPRHLVRRRGQEARLRCSPMKGHSHVYWYRQLPEEGLKFMVYLQKENIIDESGMPKERFSAEFPKEGPSILRIQQVVRGDSAAYFCASSPPNGPSGELFFGEGSRLTVL.

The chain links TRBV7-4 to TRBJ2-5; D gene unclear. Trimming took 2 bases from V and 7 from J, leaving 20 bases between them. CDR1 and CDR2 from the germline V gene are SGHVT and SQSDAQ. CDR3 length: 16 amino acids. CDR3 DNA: TGTGCCAGCAGCTTAATCGTTGCCGTATCCCCGGGGACCCAGTACTTC. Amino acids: CASSLIVAVSPGTQYF.

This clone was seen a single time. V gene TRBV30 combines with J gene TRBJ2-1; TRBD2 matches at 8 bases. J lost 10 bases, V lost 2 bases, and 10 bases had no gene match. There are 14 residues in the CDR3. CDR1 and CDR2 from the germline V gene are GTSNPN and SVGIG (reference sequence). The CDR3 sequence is CAWSWLTGGQEQFF. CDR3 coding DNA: TGTGCCTGGAGTTGGCTAACGGGGGGGCAAGAGCAGTTCTTC. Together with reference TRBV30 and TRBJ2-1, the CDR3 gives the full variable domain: SQTIHQWPATLVQPVGSPLSLECTVEGTSNPNLYWYRQAAGRGLQLLFYSVGIGQISSEVPQNLSASRPQDRQFILSSKKLLLSDSGFYLCAWSWLTGGQEQFFGPGTRLTVL.

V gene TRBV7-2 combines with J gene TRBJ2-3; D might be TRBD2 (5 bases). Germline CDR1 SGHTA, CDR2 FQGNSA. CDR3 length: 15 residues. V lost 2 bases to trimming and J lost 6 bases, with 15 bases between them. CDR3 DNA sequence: TGTGCCAGCAGCTTAACCGGGATACTCGGGGATACGCAGTATTTT. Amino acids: CASSLTGILGDTQYF.

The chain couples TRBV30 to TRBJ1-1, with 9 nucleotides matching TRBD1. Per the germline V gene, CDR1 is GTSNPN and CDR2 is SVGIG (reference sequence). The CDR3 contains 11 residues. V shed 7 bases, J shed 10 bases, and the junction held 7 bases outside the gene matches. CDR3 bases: TGTGCCTCAGACAGGGGGAGGGGAGCTTTCTTT. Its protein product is CASDRGRGAFF.